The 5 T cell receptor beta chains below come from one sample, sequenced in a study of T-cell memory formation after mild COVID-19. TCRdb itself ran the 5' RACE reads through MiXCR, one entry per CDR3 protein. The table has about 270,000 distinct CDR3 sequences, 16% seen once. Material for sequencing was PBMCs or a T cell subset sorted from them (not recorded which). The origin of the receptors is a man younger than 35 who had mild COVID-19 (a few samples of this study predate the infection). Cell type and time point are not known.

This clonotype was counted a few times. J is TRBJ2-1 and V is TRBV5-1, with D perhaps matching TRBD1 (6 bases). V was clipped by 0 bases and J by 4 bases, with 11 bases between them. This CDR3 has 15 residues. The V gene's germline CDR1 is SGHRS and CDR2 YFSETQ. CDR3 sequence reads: CASSLARTAYNEQFF. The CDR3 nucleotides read TGCGCCAGCAGCTTGGCACGGACAGCATACAATGAGCAGTTCTTC.

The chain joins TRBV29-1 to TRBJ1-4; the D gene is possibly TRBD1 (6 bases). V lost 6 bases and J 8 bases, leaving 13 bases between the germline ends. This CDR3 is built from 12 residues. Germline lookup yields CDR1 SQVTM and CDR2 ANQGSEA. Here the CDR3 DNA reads TGCAGCGTGCAACAGGGTGTCGAAAAACTGTTTTTT. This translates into CSVQQGVEKLFF.

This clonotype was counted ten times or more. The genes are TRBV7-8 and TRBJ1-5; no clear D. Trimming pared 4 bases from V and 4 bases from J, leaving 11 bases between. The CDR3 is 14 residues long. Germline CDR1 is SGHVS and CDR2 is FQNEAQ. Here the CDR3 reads CASSSAGGNQPQHF. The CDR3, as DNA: TGTGCCAGCAGCTCGGCGGGTGGGAATCAGCCCCAGCATTTT.

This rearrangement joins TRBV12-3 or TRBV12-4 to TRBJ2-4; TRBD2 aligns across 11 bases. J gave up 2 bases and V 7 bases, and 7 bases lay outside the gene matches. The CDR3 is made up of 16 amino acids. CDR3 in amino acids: CASTLAGGRTKNIQYF. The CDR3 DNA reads TGTGCCAGCACCTTAGCGGGGGGGCGGACCAAAAACATTCAGTACTTC.

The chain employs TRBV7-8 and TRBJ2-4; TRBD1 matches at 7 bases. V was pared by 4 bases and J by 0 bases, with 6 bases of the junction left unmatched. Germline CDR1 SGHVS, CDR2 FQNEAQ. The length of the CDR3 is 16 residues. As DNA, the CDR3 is TGTGCCAGCAGCTCGACAGGGTGGGGAGCCAAAAACATTCAGTACTTC. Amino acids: CASSSTGWGAKNIQYF.